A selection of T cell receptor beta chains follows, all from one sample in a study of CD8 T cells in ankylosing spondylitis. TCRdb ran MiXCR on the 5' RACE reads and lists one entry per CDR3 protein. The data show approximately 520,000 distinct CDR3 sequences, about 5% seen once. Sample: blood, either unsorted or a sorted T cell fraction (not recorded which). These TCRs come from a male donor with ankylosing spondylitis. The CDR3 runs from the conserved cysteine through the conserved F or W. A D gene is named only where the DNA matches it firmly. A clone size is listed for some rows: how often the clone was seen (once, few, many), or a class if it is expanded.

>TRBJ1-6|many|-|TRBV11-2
TGTGCCAGCAGCTTAGGTCCGAAGCGGAATTCACCCCTCCACTTT
CASSLGPKRNSPLHF
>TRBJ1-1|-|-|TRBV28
TGTGCCAGCAGTTCGACGTGGGGCGTGAACACTGAAGCTTTCTTT
CASSSTWGVNTEAFF
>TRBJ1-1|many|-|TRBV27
TGTGCCAGCAGTCTATCCCCCGGGACGAACACTGAAGCTTTCTTT
CASSLSPGTNTEAFF
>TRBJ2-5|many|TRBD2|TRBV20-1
TGCAGTGCCCCGACTAGCGCTCAAGAGACCCAGTACTTC
CSAPTSAQETQYF
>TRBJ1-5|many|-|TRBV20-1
TGCAGTGCTAGCCGACTCGATCAGCCCCAGCATTTT
CSASRLDQPQHF
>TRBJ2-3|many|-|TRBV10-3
TGTGCCATCAGTGACTTCGAGGGCGATACGCAGTATTTT
CAISDFEGDTQYF
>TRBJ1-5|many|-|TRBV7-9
TGTGCCAGCAGCCGGGGCTTTACCCAGCATTTT
CASSRGFTQHF
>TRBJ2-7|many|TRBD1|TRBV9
TGTGCCAGCAGCACCAACCGGGACAGGGGGTCCGAGCAGTACTTC
CASSTNRDRGSEQYF
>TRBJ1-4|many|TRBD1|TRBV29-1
TGCAGCGTTGAAGGCTCAACCAGGGGGAAACTGTTTTTT
CSVEGSTRGKLFF
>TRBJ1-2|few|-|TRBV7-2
TGTGCCAGCAGCTTAAGGACGCGACAGGACTATGGCTACACCTTC
CASSLRTRQDYGYTF
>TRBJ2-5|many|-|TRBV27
TGTGCCAGCAGCTACGCTAGAGGGGAGACCCAGTACTTC
CASSYARGETQYF
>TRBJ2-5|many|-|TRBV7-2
TGTGCCAGCAGTTATTTGAAGGGAGAGACCCAGTACTTC
CASSYLKGETQYF
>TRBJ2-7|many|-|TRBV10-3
TGTGCCATCATGCGGAGTGGGGACTACGAGCAGTACTTC
CAIMRSGDYEQYF
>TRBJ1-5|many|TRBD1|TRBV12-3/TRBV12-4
TGTGCCAGCAGTAAGACAGGGATTCAGCCCCAGCATTTT
CASSKTGIQPQHF
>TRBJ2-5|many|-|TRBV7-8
TGTGCCAGCAGCTTTCGGCCCCCACAAGAGACCCAGTACTTC
CASSFRPPQETQYF
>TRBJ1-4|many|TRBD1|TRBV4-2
TGTGCCAGCAGCCTCTGGACAGGCCCAACTAATGAAAAACTGTTTTTT
CASSLWTGPTNEKLFF
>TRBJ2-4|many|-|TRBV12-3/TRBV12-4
TGTGCCAGCACCGATTGGGGGGGCCAAAACATTCAGTACTTC
CASTDWGGQNIQYF
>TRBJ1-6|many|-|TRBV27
TGTGCCAGCAGTTTATGGCAGAACCTTAATTCACCCCTCCACTTT
CASSLWQNLNSPLHF
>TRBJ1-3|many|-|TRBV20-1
TGCAGTGCACAGGGACTTGGAAACACCATATATTTT
CSAQGLGNTIYF
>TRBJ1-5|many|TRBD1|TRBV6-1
TGTGCCAGCACCCAGGGGACAGGGGGCTATCAGCCCCAGCATTTT
CASTQGTGGYQPQHF
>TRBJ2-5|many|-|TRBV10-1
TGCGCCAGCAGTGAGTGGCCGAGACAGATGAGAGAAGAGACCCAGTACTTC
CASSEWPRQMREETQYF
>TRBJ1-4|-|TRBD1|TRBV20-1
TGCAGTGCTAGAGATCGACAGGGAAGCGAAAAACTGTTTTTT
CSARDRQGSEKLFF
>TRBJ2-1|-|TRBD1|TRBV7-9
TGTGCCAGCAGCTTAGGCAGGGGGCCAAACAATGAGCAGTTCTTC
CASSLGRGPNNEQFF
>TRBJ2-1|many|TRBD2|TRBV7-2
TGTGCCAGCAGCCTTAGCGGGATAAGCTCCTACAATGAGCAGTTCTTC
CASSLSGISSYNEQFF
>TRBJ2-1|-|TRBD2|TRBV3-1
TGTGCCAGCAGCCATCCCCCGGGACTAGCGGGGGCCTACAATGAGCAGTTCTTC
CASSHPPGLAGAYNEQFF
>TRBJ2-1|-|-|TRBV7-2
TGTGCCAGCAGCCCCCTAGGGGCCTCCTACAATGAGCAGTTCTTC
CASSPLGASYNEQFF
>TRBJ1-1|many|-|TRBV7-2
TGTGCCAGCAGCTTAGCAATTGAGGCGGCTGAAGCTTTCTTT
CASSLAIEAAEAFF
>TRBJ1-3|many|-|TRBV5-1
TGCGCCAGCAGCAGAGGACCGATGGATGGAAACACCATATATTTT
CASSRGPMDGNTIYF
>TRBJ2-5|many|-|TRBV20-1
TGCAGTGCTGAGACGCGTGAAGAGACCCAGTACTTC
CSAETREETQYF
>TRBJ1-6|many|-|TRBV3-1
TGTGCCAGCAGCCAACAAGTGGATTCACCCCTCCACTTT
CASSQQVDSPLHF
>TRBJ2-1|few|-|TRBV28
TGTGCCAGCAGTTTTCCGGCTAGGGGCGACAATGAGCAGTTCTTC
CASSFPARGDNEQFF
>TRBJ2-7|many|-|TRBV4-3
TGCGCCAGCAGCCAGGCAGGGGGGTCCTACGAGCAGTACTTC
CASSQAGGSYEQYF
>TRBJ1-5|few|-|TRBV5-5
TGTGCCAGCAGCCCCGTCCCCGGGCGGGGAAGGTCCCAGCATTTT
CASSPVPGRGRSQHF
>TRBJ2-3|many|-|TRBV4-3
TGCGCCAGCAGCCAAGACTCGGGGTGGGACCCTCGCACAGATACGCAGTATTTT
CASSQDSGWDPRTDTQYF
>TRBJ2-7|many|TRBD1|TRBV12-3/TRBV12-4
TGTGCCAGCAGTTTTCGACAGGGGGCATGGTACGAGCAGTACTTC
CASSFRQGAWYEQYF
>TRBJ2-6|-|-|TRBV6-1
TGTGCCAGCAGCACAAGACTATCTGGGGCCAACGTCCTGACTTTC
CASSTRLSGANVLTF
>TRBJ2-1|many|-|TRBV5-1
TGCGCCAGCAGCTTCCAGGGGGGAAATGAGCAGTTCTTC
CASSFQGGNEQFF
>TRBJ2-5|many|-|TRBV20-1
TGCAGTGCTAGAGATTTGAGGGAAGAGACCCAGTACTTC
CSARDLREETQYF
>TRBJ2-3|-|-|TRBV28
TGTGCCAGCGGCTGGGGCCCTAGCACAGATACGCAGTATTTT
CASGWGPSTDTQYF
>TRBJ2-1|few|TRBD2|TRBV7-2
TGTGCCAGCAGTCAGAGCGGGGGGGGGTACAATGAGCAGTTCTTC
CASSQSGGGYNEQFF
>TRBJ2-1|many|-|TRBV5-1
TGCGCCAGCAGCGCGGACCCGTCCTACAATGAGCAGTTCTTC
CASSADPSYNEQFF
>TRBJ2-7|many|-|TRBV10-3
TGTGCCATCAGTGACCGGATGGCCGGCGAGCAGTACTTC
CAISDRMAGEQYF
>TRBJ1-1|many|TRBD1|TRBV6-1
TGTGCCAGCAGACGCTCAGGGGGCTGGACTGAAGCTTTCTTT
CASRRSGGWTEAFF
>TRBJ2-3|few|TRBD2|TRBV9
TGTGCCAGCAGCGTAAGCGGGAAGAGCACAGATACGCAGTATTTT
CASSVSGKSTDTQYF
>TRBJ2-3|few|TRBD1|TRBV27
TGTGCCAGCAGTTTTGGGACAGGGGCCAGCACAGATACGCAGTATTTT
CASSFGTGASTDTQYF
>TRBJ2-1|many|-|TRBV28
TGTGCCAGCTCCCAGGGAACAACCTTTTACAATGAGCAGTTCTTC
CASSQGTTFYNEQFF
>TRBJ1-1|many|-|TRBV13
TGTGCCAGCAGCTTAGGCCGGCGGCAGGGGATTGAAGCTTTCTTT
CASSLGRRQGIEAFF
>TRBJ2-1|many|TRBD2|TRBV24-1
TGTGCCACCGGGAGACTAGCGGGGGCCTACAATGAGCAGTTCTTC
CATGRLAGAYNEQFF
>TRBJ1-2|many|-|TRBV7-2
TGTGCCAGCAGCTTAACAACCATATACTATGGCTACACCTTC
CASSLTTIYYGYTF
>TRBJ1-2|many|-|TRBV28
TGTGCCAGCAGTTTATACCTCAGGGTCCCCTATGGCTACACCTTC
CASSLYLRVPYGYTF
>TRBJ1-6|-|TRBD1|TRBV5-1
TGCGCCAGCAGCTTGTACAGGGGGGGTTCACCCCTCCACTTT
CASSLYRGGSPLHF
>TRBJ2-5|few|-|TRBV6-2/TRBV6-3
TGTGCCAGCACCGACGCCCGTCTCTGGAGGGATCCCCAGTACTTC
CASTDARLWRDPQYF
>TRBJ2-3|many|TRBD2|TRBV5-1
TGCGCCAGCAGCTTGGCAGCGGGGACAGATACGCAGTATTTT
CASSLAAGTDTQYF
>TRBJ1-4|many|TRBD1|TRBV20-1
TGCAGTGCTCCTAAGGGGGCCCTAAGTGAAAAACTGTTTTTT
CSAPKGALSEKLFF
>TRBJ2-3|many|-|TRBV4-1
TGCGCCAGCAGCCTCCAAGGAGGAAGAATAGTGCAGTATTTT
CASSLQGGRIVQYF